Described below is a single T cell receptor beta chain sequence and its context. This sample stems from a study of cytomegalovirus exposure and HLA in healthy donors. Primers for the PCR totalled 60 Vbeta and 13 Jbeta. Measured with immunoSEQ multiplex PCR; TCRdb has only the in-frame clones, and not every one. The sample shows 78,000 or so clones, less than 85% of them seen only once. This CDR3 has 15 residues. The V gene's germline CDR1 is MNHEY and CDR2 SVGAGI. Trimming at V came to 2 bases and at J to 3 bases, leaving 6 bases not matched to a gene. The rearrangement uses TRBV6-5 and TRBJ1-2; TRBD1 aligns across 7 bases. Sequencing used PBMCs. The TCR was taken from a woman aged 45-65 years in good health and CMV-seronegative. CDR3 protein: CASSYRDSYYYGYTF. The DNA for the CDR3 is TGTGCCAGCAGTTACAGGGACAGTTATTACTATGGCTACACCTTC.